This entry lists 9 T cell receptor beta chains sequenced from one sample in a study of beta chain features in type 1 diabetes. Isolated RNA was reverse transcribed in full, so expressed TCRB transcripts were sequenced. Generated by immunoSEQ multiplex PCR, the TCRdb table keeps only in-frame clones and is missing some. The repertoire holds roughly 240,000 clones, with around 14% as singletons. Sequencing was done on a sample of naive CD4+ T cells from blood. The origin of the receptors is a woman in her thirties or forties in good health.

This clone was seen more than once but under ten times. The chain links TRBV18 to TRBJ2-7; 8 bases map to TRBD1. Germline-derived CDR1 and CDR2 are KGHSH and LQKENI. This CDR3 is built from 15 residues. The junction had 3 bases not matched to a gene; V was cut back by 1 base and J by 1 base. Here the CDR3 reads CASSPRTGKSYEQYF. The DNA for the CDR3 is TGTGCCAGCTCACCACGGACAGGGAAGTCCTACGAGCAGTACTTC.

This clone was observed at least ten times. This sequence joins TRBV10-3 and TRBJ2-1, with 7 bases that match TRBD2. Germline CDR1 is ENHRY and CDR2 is SYGVKD. This CDR3 contains 13 residues. The junction had 4 bases not matched to a gene; V was cut back by 4 bases and J by 7 bases. The CDR3 sequence: CAISGGGWNEQFF. DNA of the CDR3: TGTGCCATCAGTGGCGGGGGATGGAATGAGCAGTTCTTC.

This chain joins TRBV5-4 and TRBJ1-1, with a weak D call TRBD1 (5 bases). The ends were cut back, 4 bases at V and 2 bases at J, with 12 bases in the middle. The length of the CDR3 is 14 residues. Germline V CDR1 and CDR2: SGHNT, YYREEE (reference sequence). Here the CDR3 DNA reads TGTGCCAGCAGCGGTGACAGAAAAAACACTGAAGCTTTCTTT. It encodes CASSGDRKNTEAFF. Full variable domain (remainder filled in from reference TRBV5-4 and TRBJ1-1): ETGVTQSPTHLIKTRGQQVTLRCSSQSGHNTVSWYQQALGQGPQFIFQYYREEENGRGNFPPRFSGLQFPNYSSELNVNALELDDSALYLCASSGDRKNTEAFFGQGTRLTVV.

The chain couples TRBV7-9 to TRBJ1-1; D remains ambiguous. V was shortened by 5 bases and J by 0 bases, with 19 bases between the two germline ends. The germline V gene has CDR1 SEHNR and CDR2 FQNEAQ (reference sequence). The CDR3 contains 17 residues. The CDR3 loop is CASSRLLPEYMNTEAFF. DNA of the CDR3: TGTGCCAGCAGCCGACTTTTACCGGAGTATATGAACACTGAAGCTTTCTTT.

The V and J genes are TRBV18 and TRBJ1-2, with D possibly being TRBD1 (6 bases). CDR3 size: 18 residues. V was cut by 3 bases and J by 8 bases, with 28 bases left in between. Germline CDR1 KGHSH, CDR2 LQKENI. The CDR3 coding sequence is TGTGCCAGCTCACCTCTTCCCTGGACCAGGGGTTCCGAGGGAGGCTACACCTTC. It translates to CASSPLPWTRGSEGGYTF. The full variable domain, in which reference TRBV18 and TRBJ1-2 provide the parts outside the CDR3, is NAGVMQNPRHLVRRRGQEARLRCSPMKGHSHVYWYRQLPEEGLKFMVYLQKENIIDESGMPKERFSAEFPKEGPSILRIQQVVRGDSAAYFCASSPLPWTRGSEGGYTFGSGTRLTVV.

This clone has only a few counts. For the CDR3, the DNA is TGTGCCAGCAGCGTAGACAGGGCCACAGATACGCAGTATTTT. The encoded protein is CASSVDRATDTQYF. The rearrangement joins TRBV9 to TRBJ2-3; perhaps TRBD1 as D (6 bases). The CDR3 consists of 14 residues. V lost 0 bases and J lost 2, with 7 bases in between. Looked up from germline, CDR1 is SGDLS and CDR2 is YYNGEE.

The sample holds a few counts of this clone. This rearrangement joins TRBV5-1 to TRBJ1-6; 8 nucleotides line up with TRBD1. V lost 4 bases and J lost 6; bases outside the gene matches: 9. The length of the CDR3 is 16 residues. The germline V gene encodes CDR1 SGHRS and CDR2 YFSETQ. The chain's CDR3 is CASSRTGTGLNSPLHF. CDR3 coding DNA: TGCGCCAGCAGCAGAACCGGGACAGGCCTTAATTCACCCCTCCACTTT. The entire variable domain, with the rest obtained from reference TRBV5-1 and TRBJ1-6, is as follows: KAGVTQTPRYLIKTRGQQVTLSCSPISGHRSVSWYQQTPGQGLQFLFEYFSETQRNKGNFPGRFSGRQFSNSRSEMNVSTLELGDSALYLCASSRTGTGLNSPLHFGNGTRLTVT.

There are a few counts of this clone. The J gene is TRBJ2-2, the V gene TRBV7-2, with 9 bases identical to TRBD1. The CDR3 runs to 16 residues. Germline CDR1 reads SGHTA; CDR2 reads FQGNSA. V was pared by 4 bases and J by 6 bases, with 9 bases of the junction left unmatched. The CDR3 here is CASSSTGTGKAGELFF. DNA for the CDR3: TGTGCCAGCAGCTCCACCGGGACAGGGAAAGCCGGGGAGCTGTTTTTT.

The gene calls are TRBV12-5 and TRBJ1-5; D is perhaps TRBD1 (6 bases). This CDR3 region has 14 residues. With 1 base removed from V and 2 bases from J, the gap between germline ends came to 6 bases. The V gene's germline CDR1 is LGHNT and CDR2 FRNRAP. The CDR3 DNA reads TGTGCTAGTGGTTTGGGACAGGGCAATCAGCCCCAGCATTTT. It translates to CASGLGQGNQPQHF.